One sample yielded the 13 T cell receptor beta chains listed below, sequenced in a study of blood T cell repertoires in COVID-19. Clones were read by immunoSEQ multiplex PCR, and TCRdb kept only the in-frame ones, dropping some. This sample carries 270,000 or so clones, 90% of them seen once, and the ten largest clones take 2.1%. The sample taken for sequencing was peripheral blood. All receptors derive from a woman aged 60-70 years with COVID-19, enrolled during active disease.

This clone showed up just a few times. V and J are TRBV19 and TRBJ2-3, with 9 bases identical to TRBD2. V lost 5 bases, J lost 1 base, and 10 bases stayed unmatched. The length of the CDR3 is 17 residues. Germline V gene sequence: CDR1 LNHDA, CDR2 SQIVND (reference sequence). For the CDR3, the DNA is TGTGCCAGTAGTTGGGGAGGAGCGGGGGGACGCACAGATACGCAGTATTTT. It encodes CASSWGGAGGRTDTQYF.

The chain employs TRBV4-3 and TRBJ2-2; 8 nucleotides match TRBD1. The CDR3 contains 15 residues. Germline V CDR1 and CDR2: LGHNA, YSLEER. V lost 3 bases and J lost 2; bases outside the gene matches: 2. Written as DNA, the CDR3 is TGCGCCAGCAGCCATGACAGGGGCAACACCGGGGAGCTGTTTTTT. Protein sequence: CASSHDRGNTGELFF.

The chain is built from TRBV18 and TRBJ1-3, with 7 bases that match TRBD1. The CDR3 sequence is 16 residues long. Germline loops: CDR1 KGHSH, CDR2 LQKENI. With 1 base clipped from V and 1 base from J, the junction kept 4 bases outside the gene matches. CDR3 DNA sequence: TGTGCCAGCTCACCACAGGGGGCCTTGTCTGGAAACACCATATATTTT. Its protein is CASSPQGALSGNTIYF.

J is TRBJ1-4 and V is TRBV19; D is unclear. The CDR3 consists of 15 residues. CDR1 LNHDA and CDR2 SQIVND come from the germline V gene (reference sequence). Deletions cut 7 bases from V and 0 bases from J, with 12 bases between. The CDR3 bases are TGTGCCAGTACCCGCATGGCAGCAACTAATGAAAAACTGTTTTTT. Protein: CASTRMAATNEKLFF.

This chain links TRBV2 with TRBJ2-3; 11 bases line up with TRBD2. Germline-derived CDR1 and CDR2 are SNHLY and FYNNEI. The CDR3 is made up of 15 amino acids. The V and J ends lost 5 bases and 1 base, in that order; junction bases with no gene match: 2. The CDR3 region has the DNA TGTGCCAGCAGTCAACTAGCGGGGGGCACAGATACGCAGTATTTT. Amino acid sequence: CASSQLAGGTDTQYF.

The DNA of the CDR3 is TGTGCCAGTAGTACCAGGCATTCCTACAATGAGCAGTTCTTC. This translates into CASSTRHSYNEQFF. This chain connects TRBV19 to TRBJ2-1; D is unclear. The V end lost 4 bases, the J end lost 1 base, and 8 bases lay between the germline ends. CDR1 and CDR2 (germline): LNHDA, SQIVND (reference sequence). The CDR3 loop spans 14 amino acids.

The V gene is TRBV3-1 (or the pseudogene TRBV3-2), the J gene TRBJ1-1; TRBD1 matches 7 bases. Germline V gives CDR1 LGHDT, CDR2 YNNKEL (reference sequence). V lost 4 bases, J lost 10 bases, and 6 bases stayed unmatched. The CDR3 has 12 amino acids. CDR3: CASSLRTGRAFF. As DNA, the CDR3 is TGTGCCAGCAGCCTTAGGACAGGTAGAGCTTTCTTT.

The V gene is TRBV4-3, the J gene TRBJ1-1; the match to TRBD1 covers 8 bases. The germline V gene has CDR1 LGHNA and CDR2 YSLEER. Trimming at V came to 1 base and at J to 2 bases, leaving 6 bases not matched to a gene. This CDR3 has 16 amino acids. CDR3 residues: CASSQGPGQVNTEAFF. The CDR3 DNA sequence: TGCGCCAGCAGCCAAGGTCCGGGACAGGTAAACACTGAAGCTTTCTTT.

The V gene is TRBV5-5, the J gene TRBJ1-2; 8 positions match TRBD1. Germline CDR1 and CDR2: SGHKS and YYEKEE (reference sequence). Germline trimming cut 3 bases from V and 5 bases from J; bases unmatched to any gene: 9. The CDR3 contains 15 residues. The CDR3 DNA follows: TGTGCCAGCAGCTCGGAGACAGGGGCGCCTTATGGCTACACCTTC. It is translated as CASSSETGAPYGYTF.

The rearrangement links TRBV4-1 to TRBJ2-3; 12 bases map to TRBD2. Germline values: CDR1 MGHRA, CDR2 YSYEKL. This CDR3 spans 16 amino acids. V lost 0 bases, J lost 7 bases, and 5 bases stayed unmatched. The CDR3 bases are TGCGCCAGCAGCCAAGATACGCTAGCGGGGGGGAATACGCAGTATTTT. This translates into CASSQDTLAGGNTQYF.

The V gene is TRBV6-5, the J gene TRBJ1-2, with D possibly matching TRBD1 (5 bases). This CDR3 is 15 amino acids long. The germline V gene has CDR1 MNHEY and CDR2 SVGAGI. V lost 6 bases and J 5 bases, leaving 19 bases between the germline ends. This CDR3 reads CASRPIDSLHYGYTF. CDR3 in DNA: TGTGCCAGCAGGCCTATCGACAGTCTACATTATGGCTACACCTTC.

This chain uses TRBV19 with TRBJ2-7; D is uncertain. Germline assignment: CDR1 LNHDA and CDR2 SQIVND (reference sequence). V was cut by 3 bases and J by 2 bases, with 8 bases left in between. The CDR3 totals 13 residues. The CDR3 region has the DNA TGTGCCAGTAGTATTTCACAGACCTACGAGCAGTACTTC. Its protein is CASSISQTYEQYF. Full variable domain (missing parts from reference TRBV19 and TRBJ2-7): DGGITQSPKYLFRKEGQNVTLSCEQNLNHDAMYWYRQDPGQGLRLIYYSQIVNDFQKGDIAEGYSVSREKKESFPLTVTSAQKNPTAFYLCASSISQTYEQYFGPGTRLTVT.

The rearrangement uses TRBV7-6 and TRBJ2-7; 7 bases agree with TRBD2. CDR1 is SGHVS, CDR2 FNYEAQ, per germline. The CDR3 extends over 13 amino acids. Trimming cost V 5 bases and J 2 bases; bases outside gene matches: 3. The CDR3 DNA is TGTGCCAGCAGCCGGGACTATACCTACGAGCAGTACTTC. Amino acids: CASSRDYTYEQYF.